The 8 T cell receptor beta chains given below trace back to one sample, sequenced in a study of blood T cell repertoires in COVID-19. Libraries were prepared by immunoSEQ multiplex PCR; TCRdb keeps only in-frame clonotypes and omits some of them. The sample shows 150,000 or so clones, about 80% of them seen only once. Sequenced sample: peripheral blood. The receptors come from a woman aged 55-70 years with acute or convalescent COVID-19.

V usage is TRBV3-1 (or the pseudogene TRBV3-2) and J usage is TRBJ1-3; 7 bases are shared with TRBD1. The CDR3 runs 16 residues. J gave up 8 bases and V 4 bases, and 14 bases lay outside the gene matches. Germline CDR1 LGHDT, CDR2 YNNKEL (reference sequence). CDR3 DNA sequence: TGTGCCAGCAGCCGTAAACTACAGGGGATAGTTGACACCATATATTTT. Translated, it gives CASSRKLQGIVDTIYF.

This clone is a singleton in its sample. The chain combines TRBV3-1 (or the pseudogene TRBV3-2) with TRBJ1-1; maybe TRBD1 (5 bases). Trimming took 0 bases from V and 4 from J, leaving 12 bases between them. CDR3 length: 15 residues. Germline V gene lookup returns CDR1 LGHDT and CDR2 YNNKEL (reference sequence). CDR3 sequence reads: CASSQDGGAGTEAFF. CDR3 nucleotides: TGTGCCAGCAGCCAAGATGGGGGAGCGGGCACTGAAGCTTTCTTT.

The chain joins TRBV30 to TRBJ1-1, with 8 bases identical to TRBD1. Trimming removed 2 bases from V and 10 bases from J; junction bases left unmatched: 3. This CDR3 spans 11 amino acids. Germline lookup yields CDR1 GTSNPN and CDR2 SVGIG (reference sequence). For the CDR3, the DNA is TGTGCCTGGAGTATGGGACAGGCAGCTTTCTTT. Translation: CAWSMGQAAFF.

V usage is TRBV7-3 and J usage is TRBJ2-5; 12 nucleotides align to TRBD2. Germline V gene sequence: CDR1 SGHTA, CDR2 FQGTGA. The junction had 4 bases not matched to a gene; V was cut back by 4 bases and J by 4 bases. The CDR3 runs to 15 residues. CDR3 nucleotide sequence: TGTGCCAGCAGCTCACCTAGCGGGGGGGCAGAGACCCAGTACTTC. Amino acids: CASSSPSGGAETQYF.

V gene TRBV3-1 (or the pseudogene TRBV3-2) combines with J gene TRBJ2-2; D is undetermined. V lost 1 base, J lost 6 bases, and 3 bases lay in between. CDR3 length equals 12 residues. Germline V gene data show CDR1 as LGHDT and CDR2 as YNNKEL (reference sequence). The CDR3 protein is CASSQAAGELFF. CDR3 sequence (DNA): TGTGCCAGCAGCCAAGCGGCCGGGGAGCTGTTTTTT.

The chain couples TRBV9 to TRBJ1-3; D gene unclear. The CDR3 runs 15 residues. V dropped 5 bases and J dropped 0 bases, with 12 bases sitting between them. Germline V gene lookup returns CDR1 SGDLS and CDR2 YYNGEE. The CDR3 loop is CASSDRERSGNTIYF. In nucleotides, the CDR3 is TGTGCCAGCAGTGACCGGGAGCGCTCTGGAAACACCATATATTTT.

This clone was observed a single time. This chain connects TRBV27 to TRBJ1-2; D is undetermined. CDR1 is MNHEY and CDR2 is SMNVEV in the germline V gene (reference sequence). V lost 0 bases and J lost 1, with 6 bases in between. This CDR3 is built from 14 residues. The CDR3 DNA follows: TGTGCCAGCAGTTTATCCAGGTTTAACTATGGCTACACCTTC. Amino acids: CASSLSRFNYGYTF.

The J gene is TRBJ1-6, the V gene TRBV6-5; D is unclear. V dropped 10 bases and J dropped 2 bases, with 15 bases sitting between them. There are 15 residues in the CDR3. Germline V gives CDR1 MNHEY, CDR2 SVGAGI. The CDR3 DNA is TGTGCCACATCCCCCCAGGTTACCTATAATTCACCCCTCCACTTT. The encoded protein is CATSPQVTYNSPLHF.